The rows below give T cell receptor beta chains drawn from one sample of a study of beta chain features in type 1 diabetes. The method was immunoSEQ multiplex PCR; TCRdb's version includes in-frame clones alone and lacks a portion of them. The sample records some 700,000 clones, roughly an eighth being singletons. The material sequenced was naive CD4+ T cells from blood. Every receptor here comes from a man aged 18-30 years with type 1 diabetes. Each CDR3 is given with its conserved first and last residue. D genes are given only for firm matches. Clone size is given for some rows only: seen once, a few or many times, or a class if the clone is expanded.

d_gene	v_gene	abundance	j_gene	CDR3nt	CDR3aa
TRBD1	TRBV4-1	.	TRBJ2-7	TGCGCCAGCAGCCGTCCCGGAGACAGGGTCCACGAGAGGTACTTC	CASSRPGDRVHERYF
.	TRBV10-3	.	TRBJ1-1	TGTGCCATCACCCGGACCGGGGACACTGAAGCTTTCTTT	CAITRTGDTEAFF
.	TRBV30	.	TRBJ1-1	TGTGCCTGGAGGCGGGGTATCCCGGGCACTGAAGCTTTCTTT	CAWRRGIPGTEAFF
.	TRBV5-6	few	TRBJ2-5	TGTGCCAGCAGCCCCCGGCTAGTAATGGAGACCCAGTACTTC	CASSPRLVMETQYF
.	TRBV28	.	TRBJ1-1	TGTGCCAGCTCCACAGGCACTGAAGCTTTCTTT	CASSTGTEAFF
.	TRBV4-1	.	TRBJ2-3	TGCGCCAGCAGCCAACTGGGACTTAGCACAGATACGCAGTATTTT	CASSQLGLSTDTQYF
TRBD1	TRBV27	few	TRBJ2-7	TGTGCCAGCAGCCGGGACAGGGGCTACGAGCAGTACTTC	CASSRDRGYEQYF
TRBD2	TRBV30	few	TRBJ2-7	TGTGCCTGGAGGCGAAGCGGGGGGGCCGTCTACGAGCAGTACTTC	CAWRRSGGAVYEQYF
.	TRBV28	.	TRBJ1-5	TGTGCCAGCCTGGATCGACGGAATCAGCCCCAGCATTTT	CASLDRRNQPQHF
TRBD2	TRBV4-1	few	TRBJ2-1	TGCGCCAGCAGCCACCGTGGTCCCGGGACTAGCGGGGTTTTAAGTGAGCAGTTCTTC	CASSHRGPGTSGVLSEQFF
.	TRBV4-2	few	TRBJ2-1	TGTGCCAGCAGCCAAGATGGGGGGCTTGGGCAGTTCTTC	CASSQDGGLGQFF
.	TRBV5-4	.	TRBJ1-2	TGTGCCAGCAGCCTGACAGGCCTTAACTATGGCTACACCTTC	CASSLTGLNYGYTF
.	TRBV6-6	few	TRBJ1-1	TGTGCCAGCAACGAGCCGTCTTTGAACACTGAAGCTTTCTTT	CASNEPSLNTEAFF
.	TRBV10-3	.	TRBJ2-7	TGTGCCATCAGTGAGTCGGGTCCGGTCGGCTACGAGCAGTACTTC	CAISESGPVGYEQYF
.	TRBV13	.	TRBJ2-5	TGTGCCAGCAGCCAGTACCGGGCCTCCGCGGAGACCCAGTACTTC	CASSQYRASAETQYF
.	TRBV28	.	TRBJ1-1	TGTGCCAGCAGTTTCGGTTCAGCCGGAGCTGAAGCTTTCTTT	CASSFGSAGAEAFF
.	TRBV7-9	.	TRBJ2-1	TGTGCCAGCAGCCCGGGACCAGAGAACTACAATGAGCAGTTCTTC	CASSPGPENYNEQFF
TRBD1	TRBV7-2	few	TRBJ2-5	TGTGCCAGCAGCTGGGGACAGCTCAAAGAGACCCAGTACTTC	CASSWGQLKETQYF
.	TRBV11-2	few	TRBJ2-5	TGTGCCAGCAGCTTAGCTGGAGAGACCCAGTACTTC	CASSLAGETQYF
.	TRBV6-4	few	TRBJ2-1	TGTGCCAGCAGTGACGAGGCGGGGGCGCCGAGGAATGAGCAGTTCTTC	CASSDEAGAPRNEQFF
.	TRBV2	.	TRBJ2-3	TGTGCCAGCAGGATTGGACTACCATCGAGCACAGATACGCAGTATTTT	CASRIGLPSSTDTQYF
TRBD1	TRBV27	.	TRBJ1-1	TGTGCCAGCAGTTTAGAGGGACAGGGTTACGTGAACACTGAAGCTTTCTTT	CASSLEGQGYVNTEAFF
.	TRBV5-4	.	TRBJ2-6	TGTGCCAGCAGCCTACAGACCCCCTCGGGCGTCCTGACTTTC	CASSLQTPSGVLTF
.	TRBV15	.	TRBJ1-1	TGTGCCACCAGCAGAGTTTCCGTAGCTAACACTGAAGCTTTCTTT	CATSRVSVANTEAFF
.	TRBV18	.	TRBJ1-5	TGTGCCAGCTCCCCAGTGGAGAATCAGCCCCAGCATTTT	CASSPVENQPQHF
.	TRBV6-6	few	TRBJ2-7	TGTGCCAGCAGTCGATCTAGGGGGAAATACGAGCAGTACTTC	CASSRSRGKYEQYF
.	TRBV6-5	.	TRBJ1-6	TGTGCCAGCAGTTACGAGGGCAGGTCAAATTCACCCCTCCACTTT	CASSYEGRSNSPLHF
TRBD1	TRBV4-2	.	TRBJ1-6	TGTGCCAGCAGCCAAGATTCGCCGGGACAGGGGTATAATTCACCCCTCCACTTT	CASSQDSPGQGYNSPLHF
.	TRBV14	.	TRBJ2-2	TGTGCCAGCAGCCGGAATGTCGACTCCGCGAACACCGGGGAGCTGTTTTTT	CASSRNVDSANTGELFF
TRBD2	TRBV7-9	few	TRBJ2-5	TGTGCCAGCAGCCCCCGATGGACTAGCGGAAGGGGCCAAGAGACCCAGTACTTC	CASSPRWTSGRGQETQYF
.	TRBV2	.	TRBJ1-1	TGTGCCAGCAGTGTCGTGTGGGACACTGAAGCTTTCTTT	CASSVVWDTEAFF
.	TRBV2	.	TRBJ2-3	TGTGCCAGCAGTGAACGGGGCACAGATACGCAGTATTTT	CASSERGTDTQYF
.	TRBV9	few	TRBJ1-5	TGTGCCAGCAGCGTAGCTGATTTACAGCCCCAGCATTTT	CASSVADLQPQHF
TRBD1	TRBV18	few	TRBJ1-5	TGTGCCAGCTCACCACGGACAGGTGATCAGCCCCAGCATTTT	CASSPRTGDQPQHF
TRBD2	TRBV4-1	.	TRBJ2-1	TGCGCCAGCAGCCCGAGCCGACTAGCGAGCAATGAGCAGTTCTTC	CASSPSRLASNEQFF
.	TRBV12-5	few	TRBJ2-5	TGTGCTAGTGGTTTGGGAGGCGTCCGGGAGACCCAGTACTTC	CASGLGGVRETQYF
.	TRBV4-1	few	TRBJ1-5	TGCGCCAGCAGCCAAGGGAATCCAGGGGCTAGTATGTATCAGCCCCAGCATTTT	CASSQGNPGASMYQPQHF
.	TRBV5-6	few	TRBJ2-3	TGTGCCAGCAGCCTAGGGGGGAGGAGCACAGATACGCAGTATTTT	CASSLGGRSTDTQYF
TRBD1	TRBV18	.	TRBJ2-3	TGTGCCAGCTCACCACAGGGGGCAGACACAGATACGCAGTATTTT	CASSPQGADTDTQYF
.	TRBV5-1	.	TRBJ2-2	TGCGCCAGCAGCTTGGTACCCGACGCGAACACCGGGGAGCTGTTTTTT	CASSLVPDANTGELFF
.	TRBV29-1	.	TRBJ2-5	TGCAGCGTTGAAGATGGAGGGGGAGGGGAGACCCAGTACTTC	CSVEDGGGGETQYF
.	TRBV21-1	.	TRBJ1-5	TGTGCCAGCAGCAAACAGGTCTATAGCAATCAGCCCCAGCATTTT	CASSKQVYSNQPQHF
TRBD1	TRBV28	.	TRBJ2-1	TGTGCCAGCAGCCCGTCGGGACAGGGGTACAATGAGCAGTTCTTC	CASSPSGQGYNEQFF
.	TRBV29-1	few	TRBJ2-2	TGCAGCGTATCCACCGGGCGACCCACCGGGGAGCTGTTTTTT	CSVSTGRPTGELFF
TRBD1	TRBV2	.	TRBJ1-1	TGTGCCAGCAGGAGGACAGGGGGCCTAACTGAAGCTTTCTTT	CASRRTGGLTEAFF
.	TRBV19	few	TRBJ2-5	TGTGCCAGTAGTATTGGTCCTGTAAAGACCCAGTACTTC	CASSIGPVKTQYF
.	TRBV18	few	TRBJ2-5	TGTGCCAGCTCACCTGGGCTTCCTCCGGGAGAGACCCAGTACTTC	CASSPGLPPGETQYF
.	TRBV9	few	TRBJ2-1	TGTGCCAGCAGCGTAGTACCGGGGCGCGGCTACAATGAGCAGTTCTTC	CASSVVPGRGYNEQFF
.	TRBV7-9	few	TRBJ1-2	TGTGCCAGCAGCTCGCGAGGGGACTATGGCTACACCTTC	CASSSRGDYGYTF
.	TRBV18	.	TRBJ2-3	TGTGCCAGCTCACCGATGAACGGACGAAGGAATACGCAGTATTTT	CASSPMNGRRNTQYF
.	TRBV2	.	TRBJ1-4	TGTGCCAGCAGTGGGCAGGGGACTAATGAAAAACTGTTTTTT	CASSGQGTNEKLFF
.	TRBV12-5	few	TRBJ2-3	TGTGCTAGTGGGAGATCGGTGGGGGATACGCAGTATTTT	CASGRSVGDTQYF
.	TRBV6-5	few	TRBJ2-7	TGTGCCAGCAGTTACGGGGAAAACTACGAGCAGTACTTC	CASSYGENYEQYF
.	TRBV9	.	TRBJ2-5	TGTGCCAGCAGCCGGAACGTGGGGGGCCCCGAGACCCAGTACTTC	CASSRNVGGPETQYF
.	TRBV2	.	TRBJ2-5	TGTGCCAGCAGAAAGGAAGAGACCCAGTACTTC	CASRKEETQYF
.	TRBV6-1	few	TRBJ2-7	TGTGCCAGCAGTACGACCACCTACGAGCAGTACTTC	CASSTTTYEQYF